The TCR beta chain under discussion was sequenced for a study of OX40 agonist ivuxolimab in advanced cancers. Overall study: Ivuxolimab is a fully human IgG2 antibody that activates OX40 (CD134). Study-wide results and caveats: Some nonresponders likewise displayed low normalized T-cell clonal expansion.

Using immunoSEQ multiplex PCR, the repertoire was profiled, and TCRdb retains in-frame clones only, with some absent. Of 60,000 to 65,000 clones listed, 80% to 90% are singletons. A few counts support this clone. The antigen is unknown. The CDR3 covers 14 residues. Germline V lookup: CDR1 LNHNV, CDR2 YYDKDF (reference sequence). The ends were cut back, 5 bases at V and 6 bases at J, with 13 bases in the middle. Source: CD4+ or CD8+ T cells sorted from blood, taken in a trial of the OX40 agonist ivuxolimab. This rearrangement joins TRBV15 to TRBJ2-2, with D unclear. The receptor was derived from an adult with an advanced solid tumor such as melanoma, head and neck, liver or kidney cancer. The CDR3 here is CATSPLGSAGELFF. The DNA of the CDR3 is TGTGCCACCAGCCCTCTCGGAAGCGCCGGGGAGCTGTTTTTT.